This passage covers 6 T cell receptor beta chains from one sample sequenced in a study of control samples from healthy donors and cancer patients. Assay: immunoSEQ multiplex PCR; the TCRdb copy retains only in-frame clones and omits some. The profile shows about 130,000 clones, around 94% of them singletons. The specimen was PBMCs. All receptors come from a man in his 60s with colorectal cancer.

This chain connects TRBV5-8 to TRBJ2-5; D unresolved. The V end lost 6 bases, the J end lost 0 bases, and 15 bases lay between the germline ends. This CDR3 is built from 15 residues. CDR1 is SGHTS, CDR2 YDEGEE, per germline. In DNA form, the CDR3 reads TGTGCCAGCACACACGGAACCCTAGACCAAGAGACCCAGTACTTC. Translated: CASTHGTLDQETQYF.

The genes are TRBV3-1 (or the pseudogene TRBV3-2) and TRBJ2-2; 10 positions agree with TRBD1. CDR3 length equals 15 residues. The J segment lost 5 bases and the V segment lost 3 bases, leaving 3 bases of the junction unmatched. Per germline, CDR1 LGHDT and CDR2 YNNKEL (reference sequence). The CDR3 region is CASSQTGQGTGELFF. The CDR3 coding sequence is TGTGCCAGCAGCCAGACGGGACAGGGGACCGGGGAGCTGTTTTTT.

This chain links TRBV7-2 with TRBJ2-1; no clear D. The CDR3 totals 14 residues. Trimming removed 0 bases at V and 9 bases at J, with 12 bases between. Germline V gene lookup returns CDR1 SGHTA and CDR2 FQGNSA. CDR3 sequence: CASSLARHGIEQFF. The CDR3 region has the DNA TGTGCCAGCAGCTTAGCTCGTCATGGCATTGAGCAGTTCTTC.

This rearrangement joins TRBV18 to TRBJ2-3; D may be TRBD2 (6 bases). The CDR3 has 14 residues. Trimming took 3 bases from V and 7 from J, leaving 14 bases between them. In germline, CDR1 is KGHSH, CDR2 LQKENI. CDR3 in DNA: TGTGCCAGCTCACCCGCTTTGGAGGGTAATACGCAGTATTTT. Protein: CASSPALEGNTQYF.

The genes are TRBV10-3 and TRBJ1-1; 7 bases are shared with TRBD1. V lost 8 bases, J lost 2 bases, and 5 bases stayed unmatched. The germline V gene has CDR1 ENHRY and CDR2 SYGVKD. This CDR3 is 13 amino acids long. The CDR3 loop reads CAIRTGSNTEAFF. The CDR3 coding sequence is TGTGCCATCCGGACAGGCAGTAACACTGAAGCTTTCTTT.

The chain carries TRBV3-1 (or the pseudogene TRBV3-2) and TRBJ1-5, with a possible D match to TRBD1 (6 bases). V shed 5 bases and J shed 6 bases, with 11 bases lying between them. Germline-derived CDR1 and CDR2 are LGHDT and YNNKEL (reference sequence). The CDR3 contains 13 residues. CDR3 amino acids: CASSVQGRQPQHF. The DNA for the CDR3 is TGTGCCAGCAGCGTACAGGGTCGTCAGCCCCAGCATTTT.